This TCR beta chain is drawn from a study of identical twins. TCRdb reanalysed the 5' RACE reads using MiXCR and keeps one entry per CDR3 protein. Here the sample spans 400,000 to 550,000 distinct CDR3 sequences, 20% to 25% being singletons. This clonotype was counted at least ten times. Its antigen remains unidentified. General observations from the study: Conclusions rested on cross-sectional statistics rather than following the same donors.

Trimming pared 5 bases from V and 3 bases from J, leaving 16 bases between. The CDR3 has 15 residues. No donor was unhealthy or non-Caucasian. These data were likewise used in another study, on T cells expressing NK-cell markers. This second study says: Leadership of the CD3+CD56-NKG2C+ fraction also belonged to these clonotypes in four donors. Certain NKG2C+ T cell clones were expanded, and their HCMV specificity remained unclear.

This TCR came from a woman aged 18-29 years in good health. Sequences were obtained from CD4+ T cells sorted from blood. The gene calls are TRBV12-3 or TRBV12-4 and TRBJ1-1, with D maybe TRBD1 (5 bases). The CDR3 here is CASSHDTGFHTEAFF. The CDR3 coding sequence is TGTGCCAGCAGTCACGACACAGGATTCCACACTGAAGCTTTCTTT.